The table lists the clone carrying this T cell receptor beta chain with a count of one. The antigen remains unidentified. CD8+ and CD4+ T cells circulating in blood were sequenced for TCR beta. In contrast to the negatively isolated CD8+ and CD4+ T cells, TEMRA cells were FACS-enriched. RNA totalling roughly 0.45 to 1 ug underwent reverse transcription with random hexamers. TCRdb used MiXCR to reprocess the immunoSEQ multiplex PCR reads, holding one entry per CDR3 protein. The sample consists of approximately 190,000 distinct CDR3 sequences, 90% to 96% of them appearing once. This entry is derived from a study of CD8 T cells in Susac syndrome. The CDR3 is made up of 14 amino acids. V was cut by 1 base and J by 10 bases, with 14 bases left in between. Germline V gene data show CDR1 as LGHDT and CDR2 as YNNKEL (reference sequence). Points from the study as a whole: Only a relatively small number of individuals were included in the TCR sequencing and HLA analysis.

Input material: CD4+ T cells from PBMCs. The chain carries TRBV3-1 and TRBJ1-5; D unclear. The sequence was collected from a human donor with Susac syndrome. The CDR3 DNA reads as TGTGCCAGCAGCCAAGGACGGCCAGGAACACCCCAGCATTTT. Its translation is CASSQGRPGTPQHF. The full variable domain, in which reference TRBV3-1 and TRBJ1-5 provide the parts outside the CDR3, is DTAVSQTPKYLVTQMGNDKSIKCEQNLGHDTMYWYKQDSKKFLKIMFSYNNKELIINETVPNRFSPKSPDKAHLNLHINSLELGDSAVYFCASSQGRPGTPQHFGDGTRLSIL.